What follows are 23 T cell receptor beta chains derived from one specimen sequenced in a study of sequential checkpoint blockade in melanoma. Here immunoSEQ multiplex PCR was the method, and the copy in TCRdb shows in-frame clones only, minus some. Of about 40,000 clones listed, 86% are singletons. As for treatment: randomized to nivolumab then ipilimumab (arm A) or the reverse (arm B). Sequences were derived from CD8+ T cells sorted from blood (inferred from file names), sampled from a patient given nivolumab and ipilimumab in sequence. These TCRs come from a human donor with melanoma.

This clone turned up a few times. This may be a read error, as it is one base from a much larger clone. The sample holds other DNA sequences that translate to the same CDR3. This chain links TRBV9 with TRBJ1-6; 7 bases agree with TRBD1. CDR1 SGDLS and CDR2 YYNGEE come from the germline V gene. V lost 9 bases, J lost 13 bases, and 7 bases stayed unmatched. CDR3 length equals 11 residues. The chain's CDR3 is CANTGVSPLHF. The CDR3 DNA reads TGTGCCAATACAGGGGTATCCCCCCTCCACTTT.

V is TRBV10-3 and J is TRBJ2-1, with TRBD2 identical over 7 bases. The CDR3 contains 18 residues. Germline V gives CDR1 ENHRY, CDR2 SYGVKD. The junction had 19 bases not matched to a gene; V was cut back by 3 bases and J by 8 bases. The CDR3 sequence is CAISDFGLADITVDEQFF. DNA for the CDR3: TGTGCCATCAGTGATTTCGGGCTAGCGGACATAACGGTAGATGAGCAGTTCTTC.

The genes are TRBV7-8 and TRBJ2-3, with D perhaps TRBD2 (6 bases). V lost 5 bases, J lost 0 bases, and 18 bases lay in between. This CDR3 comprises 17 residues. Germline CDR1 reads SGHVS; CDR2 reads FQNEAQ. The CDR3 region is CASSPHERVSSTDTQYF. The CDR3 coding sequence is TGTGCCAGCAGCCCCCATGAGCGGGTCAGTAGCACAGATACGCAGTATTTT. The full variable domain, its missing parts supplied by reference TRBV7-8 and TRBJ2-3, is GAGVSQSPRYKVAKRGQDVALRCDPISGHVSLFWYQQALGQGPEFLTYFQNEAQLDKSGLPSDRFFAERPEGSVSTLKIQRTQQEDSAVYLCASSPHERVSSTDTQYFGPGTRLTVL.

The gene calls are TRBV2 and TRBJ1-1; tentatively, D is TRBD1 (6 bases). The V end lost 8 bases, the J end lost 7 bases, and 11 bases lay between the germline ends. Germline values: CDR1 SNHLY, CDR2 FYNNEI. This CDR3 is 11 amino acids long. CDR3 nucleotide sequence: TGTGCCAGCGGGGAGGGGGGTGAAGCTTTCTTT. Translating it yields CASGEGGEAFF.

This chain joins TRBV7-9 and TRBJ2-1, with 11 nucleotides matching TRBD2. CDR3 length equals 15 residues. Germline V gene data show CDR1 as SEHNR and CDR2 as FQNEAQ (reference sequence). Trimming at V came to 3 bases and at J to 5 bases, leaving 3 bases not matched to a gene. The CDR3 loop reads CASSFLAGGDNEQFF. CDR3 DNA sequence: TGTGCCAGCAGCTTTTTAGCGGGAGGGGACAATGAGCAGTTCTTC.

The J gene is TRBJ2-7, the V gene TRBV7-2; D may be TRBD2 (5 bases). Trimming took 0 bases from V and 3 from J, leaving 9 bases between them. This CDR3 is 14 amino acids long. CDR1 is SGHTA, CDR2 FQGNSA, per germline. CDR3 nucleotide sequence: TGTGCCAGCAGCTTAGCGATGGGAGACTACGAGCAGTACGTC. The encoded protein is CASSLAMGDYEQYV.

The chain employs TRBV9 and TRBJ2-3; possibly TRBD1 for D (6 bases). Germline-derived CDR1 and CDR2 are SGDLS and YYNGEE. V was trimmed by 0 bases and J by 4 bases, leaving 15 bases between them. The CDR3 runs to 16 residues. The CDR3 loop is CASSVARTEGADTQYF. The CDR3 DNA reads TGTGCCAGCAGCGTAGCTAGGACAGAGGGGGCAGATACGCAGTATTTT.

The chain combines TRBV25-1 with TRBJ2-7; D remains ambiguous. Germline CDR1 reads MGHDK; CDR2 reads SYGVNS. The CDR3 totals 11 residues. The V and J ends lost 1 base and 6 bases respectively, with 4 bases between them. The CDR3 DNA reads TGTGCCAGCAGTGAATTCGTCGAGCAGTACTTC. It codes for CASSEFVEQYF.

The chain recombines TRBV27 with TRBJ1-2; 10 bases map to TRBD1. The CDR3 contains 15 residues. Losses at the gene ends were 1 base for V and 7 bases for J; bases not matched to a gene: 6. Germline V gene data show CDR1 as MNHEY and CDR2 as SMNVEV (reference sequence). The CDR3 region is CASSLWGQGTGGYTF. CDR3 sequence (DNA): TGTGCCAGCAGTTTATGGGGACAGGGGACGGGTGGCTACACCTTC.

The chain uses TRBV27 and TRBJ2-7, with TRBD1 identical over 7 bases. The V segment lost 5 bases and the J segment 2 bases; nucleotides outside the gene matches: 12. This CDR3 spans 16 amino acids. CDR1 is MNHEY, CDR2 SMNVEV, per germline (reference sequence). The DNA of the CDR3 is TGTGCCAGCAGTACAATTACAGGGGACCCCCCCTACGAGCAGTACTTC. Translated: CASSTITGDPPYEQYF.

The rearrangement joins TRBV7-2 to TRBJ1-2; D might be TRBD1 (6 bases). With 1 base removed from V and 7 bases from J, the gap between germline ends came to 16 bases. This CDR3 spans 15 amino acids. CDR1 and CDR2 from the germline V gene are SGHTA and FQGNSA. CDR3 protein: CASSLDGTGSGGYTF. In DNA form, the CDR3 reads TGTGCCAGCAGCTTAGACGGCACAGGGTCGGGTGGCTACACCTTC.

In this sample, this clone turned up a few times. V gene TRBV18 combines with J gene TRBJ1-3; D unclear. With 6 bases removed from V and 5 bases from J, the gap between germline ends came to 14 bases. The CDR3 loop spans 14 amino acids. Germline assignment: CDR1 KGHSH and CDR2 LQKENI. The CDR3 DNA sequence: TGTGCCAGCTCTGAAGACATCCCCAGAAACACCATATATTTT. Translating it yields CASSEDIPRNTIYF.

The CDR3 sequence is CASSQGLAGVYEQYF. As DNA, the CDR3 is TGCGCCAGCAGCCAAGGGTTAGCGGGAGTTTACGAGCAGTACTTC. The chain is built from TRBV4-1 and TRBJ2-7, with TRBD2 matching 9 bases. The CDR3 totals 15 residues. CDR1 is MGHRA and CDR2 is YSYEKL in the germline V gene. The J segment lost 4 bases and the V segment lost 1 base, leaving 5 bases of the junction unmatched.

This clone was picked up one time. The rearrangement links TRBV4-1 to TRBJ2-1; 8 positions agree with TRBD1. The CDR3 runs 17 residues. Germline V gives CDR1 MGHRA, CDR2 YSYEKL. V was clipped by 0 bases and J by 0 bases; unmatched bases: 4. The CDR3 coding sequence is TGCGCCAGCAGCCAAGATAGGACAGGGAGCTCCTACAATGAGCAGTTCTTC. Protein: CASSQDRTGSSYNEQFF.

This chain joins TRBV4-1 and TRBJ2-1; D is undetermined. CDR1 MGHRA and CDR2 YSYEKL come from the germline V gene. There are 15 residues in the CDR3. Trimming removed 0 bases from V and 3 bases from J, with 9 bases in between. The CDR3 here is CASSQDPRLYNEQFF. The DNA of the CDR3 is TGCGCCAGCAGCCAAGATCCCCGTCTCTACAATGAGCAGTTCTTC.

The J gene is TRBJ2-2, the V gene TRBV19; TRBD2 matches 8 bases. V was clipped by 6 bases and J by 6 bases; unmatched bases: 9. There are 15 residues in the CDR3. CDR1 is LNHDA, CDR2 SQIVND, per germline (reference sequence). The CDR3 loop reads CASRGGLARAGELFF. CDR3 nucleotide sequence: TGTGCCAGTAGAGGAGGACTAGCAAGAGCCGGGGAGCTGTTTTTT. Using reference TRBV19 and TRBJ2-2 for the parts outside the CDR3, the full variable domain is DGGITQSPKYLFRKEGQNVTLSCEQNLNHDAMYWYRQDPGQGLRLIYYSQIVNDFQKGDIAEGYSVSREKKESFPLTVTSAQKNPTAFYLCASRGGLARAGELFFGEGSRLTVL.

The chain recombines TRBV7-2 with TRBJ1-2; possible D gene TRBD1, 6 bases. The CDR3 runs to 14 residues. Germline V lookup: CDR1 SGHTA, CDR2 FQGNSA. The V gene lost 1 base and the J gene lost 4 bases, with 10 bases spanning the gap. The CDR3 region has the DNA TGTGCCAGCAGCTTAGGACAGGTGGTCTATGGCTACACCTTC. This translates into CASSLGQVVYGYTF.

The chain carries TRBV7-9 and TRBJ2-7, with TRBD1 matching 9 bases. J gave up 7 bases and V 3 bases, and 1 base lay outside the gene matches. Germline CDR1 and CDR2: SEHNR and FQNEAQ (reference sequence). This CDR3 has 12 amino acids. CDR3 sequence reads: CASSLGTGEQYF. The CDR3 DNA reads TGTGCCAGCAGCTTGGGGACAGGGGAGCAGTACTTC.

The CDR3 loop reads CASSRAVDRTFEQFF. CDR3 sequence (DNA): TGTGCCAGCAGCCGGGCGGTTGACAGGACGTTTGAGCAGTTCTTC. V usage is TRBV27 and J usage is TRBJ2-1, with D possibly matching TRBD1 (6 bases). The CDR3 spans 15 residues. From germline, CDR1 is MNHEY and CDR2 SMNVEV (reference sequence). V was pared by 6 bases and J by 9 bases, with 21 bases between.

The rearrangement links TRBV7-2 to TRBJ2-2, with 7 bases fitting TRBD2. Per the germline V gene, CDR1 is SGHTA and CDR2 is FQGNSA. CDR3 size: 16 residues. V shed 4 bases and J 4 bases; nucleotides not matched to a gene: 9. The CDR3 loop reads CASSYLGGSVTGELFF. CDR3 bases: TGTGCCAGCAGCTACTTGGGCGGGAGTGTCACCGGGGAGCTGTTTTTT.

A few counts support this clone. The rearrangement uses TRBV5-4 and TRBJ1-3; 8 bases map to TRBD1. From germline, CDR1 is SGHNT and CDR2 YYREEE (reference sequence). V lost 2 bases, J lost 8 bases, and 6 bases stayed unmatched. The CDR3 extends over 14 amino acids. The CDR3 region is CASSLGQGGDTIYF. In DNA form, the CDR3 reads TGTGCCAGCAGCTTAGGACAGGGAGGGGACACCATATATTTT.

The V and J genes are TRBV11-2 and TRBJ2-6; no clear D gene. V was shortened by 0 bases and J by 1 base, with 4 bases between the two germline ends. The CDR3 consists of 15 residues. Germline assignment: CDR1 SGHAT and CDR2 FQNNGV. The CDR3 DNA reads as TGTGCCAGCAGCTTAGACCTGTCTGGGGCCAACGTCCTGACTTTC. Its translation is CASSLDLSGANVLTF.

Here the CDR3 reads CASSIVLYNEQFF. CDR3 DNA sequence: TGTGCCAGTAGTATAGTCCTGTACAATGAGCAGTTCTTC. The J gene is TRBJ2-1, the V gene TRBV19; D remains unclear. Trimming took off 1 base at V and 4 bases at J, with 5 bases between the two ends. Germline V gives CDR1 LNHDA, CDR2 SQIVND (reference sequence). The CDR3 sequence is 13 residues long.